These 28 T cell receptor beta chains were all obtained from the same sample, sequenced in a study of blood T cell repertoires in COVID-19. TCRdb's table, derived via immunoSEQ multiplex PCR, lists solely in-frame clones and lacks some. The sample has 94,000 or so clones, around 88% seen once. Sequenced input: peripheral blood. These receptor sequences come from a woman in her 70s with acute or convalescent COVID-19.

The CDR3 sequence: CASSPADRVNTEAFF. The CDR3 coding sequence is TGTGCCAGCTCACCAGCTGACAGGGTGAACACTGAAGCTTTCTTT. The V gene is TRBV18, the J gene TRBJ1-1, with 7 nucleotides matching TRBD1. This CDR3 comprises 15 residues. The germline V gene encodes CDR1 KGHSH and CDR2 LQKENI. With 2 bases clipped from V and 0 bases from J, the junction kept 3 bases outside the gene matches.

J is TRBJ2-2 and V is TRBV7-6; 10 bases fit TRBD2. CDR1 SGHVS and CDR2 FNYEAQ come from the germline V gene. J gave up 7 bases and V 0 bases, and 8 bases lay outside the gene matches. CDR3 length equals 17 residues. CDR3 region: CASSLASLAGANGELFF. The CDR3 region has the DNA TGTGCCAGCAGCTTAGCGTCGCTAGCGGGAGCGAACGGGGAGCTGTTTTTT.

The chain has TRBV5-1 and TRBJ2-3, with D possibly being TRBD1 (5 bases). CDR3 length: 15 amino acids. CDR1 SGHRS and CDR2 YFSETQ come from the germline V gene. Trimming took 2 bases from V and 3 from J, leaving 13 bases between them. CDR3 in DNA: TGCGCCAGCAGCTTCACAGGTTTGGAGACAGATACGCAGTATTTT. It is translated as CASSFTGLETDTQYF.

This clone was observed once. The chain has TRBV11-3 and TRBJ2-3; 8 bases are a match to TRBD2. The V segment lost 5 bases and the J segment 0 bases; nucleotides outside the gene matches: 4. The germline gives CDR1 SGHNT, CDR2 YENEEA. The CDR3 is made up of 15 amino acids. CDR3 loop: CASSQGLASTDTQYF. The CDR3 nucleotides read TGTGCCAGCAGCCAAGGACTAGCAAGCACAGATACGCAGTATTTT. The variable domain in full, completed from reference TRBV11-3 and TRBJ2-3, reads EAGVVQSPRYKIIEKKQPVAFWCNPISGHNTLYWYLQNLGQGPELLIRYENEEAVDDSQLPKDRFSAERLKGVDSTLKIQPAELGDSAVYLCASSQGLASTDTQYFGPGTRLTVL.

CDR3 nucleotide sequence: TGTGCCAGCAGCTTCGCGGGAAGCTCCTACGAGCAGTACTTC. Translated: CASSFAGSSYEQYF. This chain connects TRBV7-8 to TRBJ2-7; TRBD2 is a possible D gene (6 bases). The CDR3 has 14 amino acids. CDR1 and CDR2 (germline): SGHVS, FQNEAQ. V gave up 3 bases and J gave up 0 bases, with 9 bases separating them.

The chain carries TRBV5-4 and TRBJ1-4, with D perhaps TRBD1 (6 bases). The CDR3 extends over 16 amino acids. Germline loops: CDR1 SGHNT, CDR2 YYREEE (reference sequence). Trimming cost V 0 bases and J 5 bases, with 14 bases left between them. The CDR3 loop is CASSLAKDRSNEKLFF. For the CDR3, the DNA is TGTGCCAGCAGCTTGGCCAAAGACAGGTCCAATGAAAAACTGTTTTTT.

This clone was found once. V gene TRBV24-1 combines with J gene TRBJ2-1, with D tentatively TRBD2 (5 bases). CDR1 and CDR2 (germline): KGHDR, SFDVKD. CDR3 length: 14 amino acids. The V end lost 4 bases, the J end lost 4 bases, and 10 bases lay between the germline ends. The CDR3 reads CATSEPGTYNEQFF. CDR3 bases: TGTGCCACCAGTGAGCCGGGAACTTACAATGAGCAGTTCTTC.

V gene TRBV5-5 combines with J gene TRBJ2-7; possibly TRBD1 for D (6 bases). The V end was cut by 4 bases, the J end by 3 bases, with 17 bases between. The CDR3 totals 15 residues. CDR1 is SGHKS and CDR2 is YYEKEE in the germline V gene (reference sequence). Here the CDR3 reads CASSIDPGQDYEQYF. As DNA, the CDR3 is TGTGCCAGCAGCATAGACCCGGGACAAGACTACGAGCAGTACTTC.

The J gene is TRBJ2-5, the V gene TRBV18, with 7 bases identical to TRBD1. The germline gives CDR1 KGHSH, CDR2 LQKENI. V lost 4 bases to trimming and J lost 4 bases; unmatched junction nucleotides: 0. The CDR3 runs to 12 residues. The CDR3 region has the DNA TGTGCCAGCTCACGACAGGGAGAGACCCAGTACTTC. This translates into CASSRQGETQYF.

The chain joins TRBV24-1 to TRBJ2-1; D remains ambiguous. From germline, CDR1 is KGHDR and CDR2 SFDVKD. V was cut by 2 bases and J by 0 bases, with 10 bases left in between. The CDR3 loop spans 16 amino acids. The CDR3 nucleotides read TGTGCCACCAGTGATTCGGCGGCTTACTCCTACAATGAGCAGTTCTTC. Its translation is CATSDSAAYSYNEQFF.

The chain employs TRBV4-1 and TRBJ2-1; 7 bases fit TRBD2. CDR1 and CDR2 (germline): MGHRA, YSYEKL. With V trimmed by 0 bases and J by 15 bases, 5 bases remained unmatched. The CDR3 loop spans 12 amino acids. CDR3 region: CASSQDGGVRFF. CDR3 bases: TGCGCCAGCAGCCAAGATGGGGGGGTCCGGTTCTTC.

This clone was counted once. The chain couples TRBV18 to TRBJ1-1; TRBD1 agrees at 7 bases. CDR1 and CDR2 from the germline V gene are KGHSH and LQKENI. Unmatched junction bases numbered 10, after V lost 2 bases and J lost 10 bases. The CDR3 has 14 amino acids. This chain's CDR3 is CASSPLEGARVAFF. The CDR3 nucleotides are TGTGCCAGCTCACCATTAGAGGGGGCGCGGGTAGCTTTCTTT.

This clone is a singleton in its sample. The gene calls are TRBV5-1 and TRBJ2-3; D is possibly TRBD2 (6 bases). The germline V gene encodes CDR1 SGHRS and CDR2 YFSETQ. V lost 0 bases and J 1 base, leaving 21 bases between the germline ends. This CDR3 contains 19 residues. CDR3 protein: CASSLGRLSSAHGTDTQYF. As DNA, the CDR3 is TGCGCCAGCAGCTTGGGGCGCCTATCTAGCGCCCATGGCACAGATACGCAGTATTTT.

This rearrangement joins TRBV5-1 to TRBJ2-3; a weak D match, TRBD1 (6 bases). V lost 2 bases and J lost 1, with 11 bases in between. CDR1 is SGHRS, CDR2 YFSETQ, per germline. There are 15 residues in the CDR3. The CDR3 DNA reads as TGCGCCAGCAGCTTAGGACAGAGAGGCACAGATACGCAGTATTTT. Encoded protein: CASSLGQRGTDTQYF.

This chain connects TRBV9 to TRBJ1-2, with TRBD1 matching 12 bases. The CDR3 length is 19 residues. CDR1 and CDR2 from the germline V gene are SGDLS and YYNGEE. The V gene end was trimmed by 3 bases and the J gene end by 4 bases; junction bases not matched to a gene: 16. The CDR3 protein is CASSERDRGLPSLGYGYTF. The CDR3 DNA follows: TGTGCCAGCAGCGAACGGGACAGGGGGCTTCCCTCCCTGGGCTATGGCTACACCTTC.

The rearrangement links TRBV4-1 to TRBJ1-3; no clear D gene. The germline CDR1 and CDR2 sequences are MGHRA and YSYEKL. The V and J ends lost 0 bases and 0 bases respectively, with 9 bases between them. This CDR3 has 16 residues. Written as DNA, the CDR3 is TGCGCCAGCAGCCAAGATGGGAGCAGCTCTGGAAACACCATATATTTT. Protein product: CASSQDGSSSGNTIYF.

The chain joins TRBV10-3 to TRBJ2-3, with a possible D match to TRBD1 (5 bases). The CDR3 is 15 residues long. CDR1 ENHRY and CDR2 SYGVKD come from the germline V gene. Trimming cost V 7 bases and J 4 bases, with 18 bases left between them. The CDR3 DNA follows: TGTGCCATCAAAGGAAGCAGCAGGGATTCAGATACGCAGTATTTT. Protein sequence: CAIKGSSRDSDTQYF.

The rearrangement joins TRBV27 to TRBJ1-2; 8 positions agree with TRBD1. Germline CDR1 and CDR2: MNHEY and SMNVEV (reference sequence). The CDR3 contains 15 residues. V trimming: 4 bases; J trimming: 4 bases; junction bases outside the gene matches: 8. The CDR3 protein is CASSSDRAPIYGYTF. The CDR3, as DNA: TGTGCCAGCAGTTCGGACAGGGCCCCGATCTATGGCTACACCTTC.

The rearrangement uses TRBV7-9 and TRBJ1-6; 9 bases are shared with TRBD1. Germline CDR1 reads SEHNR; CDR2 reads FQNEAQ (reference sequence). The CDR3 runs 15 residues. V lost 2 bases, J lost 10 bases, and 6 bases stayed unmatched. The CDR3 nucleotides are TGTGCCAGCAGCTTAACCCGGGACAGGGAATCACCCCTCCACTTT. Protein: CASSLTRDRESPLHF.

This chain joins TRBV24-1 and TRBJ2-1; D is undetermined. The CDR3 has 11 residues. Looked up from germline, CDR1 is KGHDR and CDR2 is SFDVKD. The V end lost 4 bases, the J end lost 10 bases, and 7 bases lay between the germline ends. The CDR3 loop is CATSDLFEQFF. The CDR3 DNA sequence: TGTGCCACCAGTGACCTGTTCGAGCAGTTCTTC.

This CDR3 reads CASSQAHGTGGTEAFF. The CDR3 coding sequence is TGCGCCAGCAGCCAGGCCCATGGGACAGGGGGTACTGAAGCTTTCTTT. V gene TRBV4-1 combines with J gene TRBJ1-1, with 11 bases that match TRBD1. The CDR3 totals 16 residues. V lost 3 bases, J lost 5 bases, and 8 bases stayed unmatched. CDR1 and CDR2 from the germline V gene are MGHRA and YSYEKL.

The CDR3 reads CASSYTPGNYGYTF. The CDR3 DNA reads as TGTGCCAGCAGTTACACGCCAGGGAACTATGGCTACACCTTC. The J gene is TRBJ1-2, the V gene TRBV6-5; weak D call: TRBD1 (5 bases). The CDR3 runs to 14 residues. Germline values: CDR1 MNHEY, CDR2 SVGAGI. V was clipped by 2 bases and J by 2 bases, with 9 bases between them.

The gene calls are TRBV6-5 and TRBJ2-3; 8 nucleotides align to TRBD2. The junction had 5 bases not matched to a gene; V was cut back by 6 bases and J by 0 bases. Per germline, CDR1 MNHEY and CDR2 SVGAGI. The CDR3 sequence is 15 residues long. The CDR3 is CASRFGGASTDTQYF. Here the CDR3 DNA reads TGTGCCAGCAGATTCGGGGGGGCCAGCACAGATACGCAGTATTTT.

The chain is built from TRBV6-5 and TRBJ1-2, with 11 bases matching TRBD1. V dropped 3 bases and J dropped 4; count of bases not matched to a gene: 7. Per germline, CDR1 MNHEY and CDR2 SVGAGI. CDR3 length: 16 amino acids. The CDR3 loop is CASSYVRTGGGYGYTF. Here the CDR3 DNA reads TGTGCCAGCAGTTATGTTCGGACAGGGGGCGGCTATGGCTACACCTTC.

The chain has TRBV6-5 and TRBJ1-3, with D possibly TRBD1 on 6 matching bases. The CDR3 sequence is 15 residues long. Germline V gene data show CDR1 as MNHEY and CDR2 as SVGAGI. Deletions cut 7 bases from V and 4 bases from J, with 17 bases between. The CDR3 region has the DNA TGTGCCAGCACCCAACACAGGGTCGGAGGAAACACCATATATTTT. Its translation: CASTQHRVGGNTIYF.

DNA for the CDR3: TGTGCCAGCAGCAAATATCGTGGCTGGCAGGGTTCCACAGATACGCAGTATTTT. Its translation: CASSKYRGWQGSTDTQYF. The rearrangement links TRBV21-1 to TRBJ2-3; no DNA check was done on the table's D call, TRBD1. TRBV21-1 is a recognized pseudogene. CDR3 length: 18 residues.

The chain joins TRBV3-1 (or the pseudogene TRBV3-2) to TRBJ1-2, with 9 bases lining up with TRBD1. With V trimmed by 2 bases and J by 9 bases, 13 bases remained unmatched. The CDR3 length is 16 residues. Per the germline V gene, CDR1 is LGHDT and CDR2 is YNNKEL (reference sequence). Here the CDR3 reads CASSQPPGQGVISYTF. CDR3 DNA: TGTGCCAGCAGCCAACCCCCGGGACAGGGAGTTATTAGCTACACCTTC.

V usage is TRBV6-1 and J usage is TRBJ1-1; D call uncertain. V lost 2 bases and J 4 bases, leaving 17 bases between the germline ends. The length of the CDR3 is 16 residues. Germline CDR1 MNHNS, CDR2 SASEGT. In nucleotides, the CDR3 is TGTGCCAGCAGTGAATCTATAAGAGAGCGTCCCACTGAAGCTTTCTTT. It codes for CASSESIRERPTEAFF.